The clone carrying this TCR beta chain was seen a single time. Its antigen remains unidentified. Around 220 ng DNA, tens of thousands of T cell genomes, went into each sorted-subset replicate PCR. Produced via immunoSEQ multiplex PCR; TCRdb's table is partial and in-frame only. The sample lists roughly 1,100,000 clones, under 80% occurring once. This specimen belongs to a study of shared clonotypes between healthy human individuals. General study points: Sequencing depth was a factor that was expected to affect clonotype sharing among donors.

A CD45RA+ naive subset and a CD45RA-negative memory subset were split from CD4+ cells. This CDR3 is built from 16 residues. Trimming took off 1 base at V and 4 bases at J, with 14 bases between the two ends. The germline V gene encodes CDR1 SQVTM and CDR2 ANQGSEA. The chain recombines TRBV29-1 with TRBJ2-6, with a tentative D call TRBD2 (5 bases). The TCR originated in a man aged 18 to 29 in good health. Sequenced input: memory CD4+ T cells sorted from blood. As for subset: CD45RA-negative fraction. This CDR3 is CSVEGGPGSGANVLTF. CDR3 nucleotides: TGCAGCGTTGAAGGTGGGCCGGGGTCCGGGGCCAACGTCCTGACTTTC.